The sequence of this T cell receptor (beta chain) was determined in a study of CD8 T cells in ankylosing spondylitis. General study results and limits: Reportedly, disease-linked clones are significantly enriched in ankylosing spondylitis patients' matched synovial fluid. Disease-linked clones were CD8+ and relatively rare in peripheral blood.

This clonotype was counted many times. Its antigen is currently unknown. J lost 5 bases, V lost 4 bases, and 20 bases had no gene match. CDR1 and CDR2 from the germline V gene are SGHRS and YFSETQ. The CDR3 has 19 residues. One entry per CDR3 protein results from TCRdb running MiXCR on the 5' RACE reads. The data contain some 180,000 distinct CDR3 sequences, about 20% of them singletons. The clonotype originates from a male donor between 5 and 29 years old with ankylosing spondylitis or in good health (not recorded which). The chain joins TRBV5-1 to TRBJ2-7; 11 bases fit TRBD2. The sample was blood, either unsorted or a sorted T cell fraction (not recorded which). CDR3 in amino acids: CASSLYPTLTSGSINEQYF. The CDR3, as DNA: TGCGCCAGCAGCCTCTACCCAACCCTTACTAGCGGGAGTATCAACGAGCAGTACTTC. Complete variable domain (other parts from reference TRBV5-1 and TRBJ2-7): KAGVTQTPRYLIKTRGQQVTLSCSPISGHRSVSWYQQTPGQGLQFLFEYFSETQRNKGNFPGRFSGRQFSNSRSEMNVSTLELGDSALYLCASSLYPTLTSGSINEQYFGPGTRLTVT.